Following are 15 T cell receptor beta chains from one sample sequenced in a study of cytomegalovirus exposure and HLA in healthy donors. Only in-frame clones appear in the TCRdb table, and some are missing; sequencing was by immunoSEQ multiplex PCR. The sample yields 220,000 or so clones, around 87% seen once. The sample taken for sequencing was PBMCs. The receptors were sampled from a young woman in good health and CMV-seropositive.

J is TRBJ1-2 and V is TRBV18, with 7 bases lining up with TRBD1. Germline V gene sequence: CDR1 KGHSH, CDR2 LQKENI. V lost 0 bases, J lost 5 bases, and 9 bases stayed unmatched. This CDR3 is built from 16 residues. CDR3 nucleotide sequence: TGTGCCAGCTCACCACCAAACGGACAGGTGGGGTATGGCTACACCTTC. Translating gives CASSPPNGQVGYGYTF.

This clone was seen a single time. The CDR3 spells CASSPDGTSGRGEQFF. For the CDR3, the DNA is TGCGCCAGCAGCCCCGACGGGACTAGCGGGAGAGGTGAGCAGTTCTTC. The J gene is TRBJ2-1, the V gene TRBV4-1; 14 bases map to TRBD2. Per germline, CDR1 MGHRA and CDR2 YSYEKL. The CDR3 is 16 residues long. V shed 4 bases and J 9 bases; nucleotides not matched to a gene: 8.

The rearrangement joins TRBV5-1 to TRBJ2-7, with D possibly being TRBD2 (5 bases). The CDR3 covers 15 residues. V was shortened by 6 bases and J by 7 bases, with 23 bases between the two germline ends. Germline CDR1 reads SGHRS; CDR2 reads YFSETQ. CDR3 region: CASKVGSGSLGEQYF. The CDR3, as DNA: TGCGCCAGCAAGGTAGGGTCGGGGAGCCTCGGGGAGCAGTACTTC.

V and J are TRBV7-2 and TRBJ2-6; the match to TRBD1 covers 7 bases. V was pared by 5 bases and J by 0 bases, with 13 bases of the junction left unmatched. Germline values: CDR1 SGHTA, CDR2 FQGNSA. The CDR3 has 19 amino acids. CDR3 sequence reads: CASSLRLGQAFSGANVLTF. The CDR3 nucleotides are TGTGCCAGCAGCCTGCGCCTTGGACAGGCCTTCTCTGGGGCCAACGTCCTGACTTTC.

V is TRBV9 and J is TRBJ1-3; TRBD1 matches at 7 bases. In germline, CDR1 is SGDLS, CDR2 YYNGEE. CDR3 length equals 18 residues. J was trimmed by 4 bases and V by 2 bases; bases with no gene match: 15. For the CDR3, the DNA is TGTGCCAGCAGCGTGGGAGACTTAGGACAGGACAGGGGAAACACCATATATTTT. Amino acid sequence: CASSVGDLGQDRGNTIYF.

The genes are TRBV19 and TRBJ1-2; TRBD1 aligns across 7 bases. The germline gives CDR1 LNHDA, CDR2 SQIVND (reference sequence). The CDR3 consists of 16 residues. Trimming took 0 bases from V and 4 from J; bases not matched to a gene: 8. The CDR3 DNA reads as TGTGCCAGTAGTATAGATCGGGGACAGACCATCTATGGCTACACCTTC. Translation: CASSIDRGQTIYGYTF. Together with reference TRBV19 and TRBJ1-2, the CDR3 gives the full variable domain: DGGITQSPKYLFRKEGQNVTLSCEQNLNHDAMYWYRQDPGQGLRLIYYSQIVNDFQKGDIAEGYSVSREKKESFPLTVTSAQKNPTAFYLCASSIDRGQTIYGYTFGSGTRLTVV.

The chain recombines TRBV5-1 with TRBJ2-7; a possible D gene is TRBD1 (8 bases). The CDR3 is 17 residues long. The germline V gene encodes CDR1 SGHRS and CDR2 YFSETQ. Trimming took off 0 bases at V and 2 bases at J, with 18 bases between the two ends. The CDR3 spells CASSLGSTGGGTYEQYF. CDR3 nucleotide sequence: TGCGCCAGCAGCTTGGGGTCAACAGGGGGAGGGACCTACGAGCAGTACTTC.

The CDR3 is CASSLSPGKGVGHQPQHF. In DNA form, the CDR3 reads TGTGCCAGCAGTTTATCCCCAGGGAAAGGGGTCGGCCATCAGCCCCAGCATTTT. The V call is TRBV28, the J call TRBJ1-5, with D perhaps TRBD1 (5 bases). The V and J ends lost 1 base and 5 bases respectively, with 21 bases between them. Germline-derived CDR1 and CDR2 are MDHEN and SYDVKM. The CDR3 is 18 amino acids.

The chain has TRBV4-1 and TRBJ2-7; no clear D gene. Germline assignment: CDR1 MGHRA and CDR2 YSYEKL. The CDR3 is 16 residues long. Trimming removed 1 base at V and 0 bases at J, with 13 bases between. The CDR3 sequence: CASSQVRLTSSYEQYF. Here the CDR3 DNA reads TGCGCCAGCAGCCAAGTCAGGCTGACCTCCTCCTACGAGCAGTACTTC.

DNA for the CDR3: TGTGCCAGCAGTGAAAATCGGAGGGGCGCTAGCACAGATACGCAGTATTTT. It is translated as CASSENRRGASTDTQYF. The J gene is TRBJ2-3, the V gene TRBV6-1; possibly TRBD2 for D (6 bases). Germline CDR1 and CDR2: MNHNS and SASEGT. CDR3 length: 17 residues. V was pared by 2 bases and J by 0 bases, with 15 bases between.

The rearrangement links TRBV15 to TRBJ2-1, with D maybe TRBD2 (6 bases). The V gene's germline CDR1 is LNHNV and CDR2 YYDKDF (reference sequence). This CDR3 spans 15 amino acids. The V and J ends lost 1 base and 1 base respectively, with 8 bases between them. Here the CDR3 reads CATSRGRGSYNEQFF. CDR3 in DNA: TGTGCCACCAGCAGAGGGAGGGGATCCTACAATGAGCAGTTCTTC.

The chain joins TRBV6-5 to TRBJ2-7; no reliable D call. The CDR3 loop spans 11 amino acids. Trimming took off 6 bases at V and 5 bases at J, with 8 bases between the two ends. Germline loops: CDR1 MNHEY, CDR2 SVGAGI. The CDR3 bases are TGTGCCAGCAGGCGACGGGACGAGCAGTACTTC. This codes for CASRRRDEQYF.

The chain has TRBV28 and TRBJ2-1; 9 bases line up with TRBD1. From germline, CDR1 is MDHEN and CDR2 SYDVKM. The CDR3 extends over 13 amino acids. The junction had 11 bases not matched to a gene; V was cut back by 5 bases and J by 15 bases. CDR3 amino acids: CASSPSSGQGRFF. In DNA form, the CDR3 reads TGTGCCAGCAGTCCGTCCTCGGGACAGGGTAGGTTCTTC.

The chain employs TRBV27 and TRBJ1-2, with D possibly TRBD1 on 5 matching bases. Deletions cut 4 bases from V and 5 bases from J, with 14 bases between. The CDR3 runs 14 residues. Germline V lookup: CDR1 MNHEY, CDR2 SMNVEV (reference sequence). The CDR3 DNA is TGTGCCAGCAGTTCCCTAACGGACAAATATGGCTACACCTTC. Residues: CASSSLTDKYGYTF.

There are a few counts of this clone. The V call is TRBV6-1, the J call TRBJ1-2; a possible D gene is TRBD1 (5 bases). CDR1 MNHNS and CDR2 SASEGT come from the germline V gene. The V and J ends lost 5 bases and 5 bases respectively, with 12 bases between them. CDR3 length: 13 residues. The CDR3 loop reads CASSLGGVYGYTF. DNA of the CDR3: TGTGCCAGCAGTCTCGGGGGAGTATATGGCTACACCTTC.